This T cell receptor beta chain was identified in a study of blood T cell repertoires in COVID-19. Study-level background: Collection of acute and convalescent COVID-19 samples took place in the United States, Italy and Spain. The analysed material was cDNA or gDNA that came from T cells, B-cell-depleted T cells, or PBMCs.

The CDR3 has 13 residues. Germline trimming cut 4 bases from V and 5 bases from J; bases unmatched to any gene: 1. Germline values: CDR1 PRHDT, CDR2 FYEKMQ (reference sequence). In the original analysis: Amplification from reference gene primers served as the basis for estimated nucleated cell counts. Here immunoSEQ multiplex PCR was the method, and the copy in TCRdb shows in-frame clones only, minus some. V, J and clone size derive from that table, while D and trimming were established from the DNA sequence. Found here are roughly 170,000 clones, around nine tenths of them singletons; the top ten hold 2.5% to 3.5%.

This receptor was taken from a man aged 35 to 55 with active or convalescent COVID-19. The chain combines TRBV13 with TRBJ2-5; 10 bases are shared with TRBD2. Source material: peripheral blood. The DNA of the CDR3 is TGTGCCAGCAGCTGGGGACTAGCGGAGACCCAGTACTTC. This translates into CASSWGLAETQYF.